This TCR beta chain derives from a study of blood T cell repertoires in COVID-19. About the research overall: From the United States, Italy and Spain came samples of acute and convalescent COVID-19. Nucleic acid was either cDNA or gDNA, and it came from T cells, B-cell-depleted T cells, or PBMCs.

Profiled with immunoSEQ multiplex PCR; TCRdb holds only in-frame clones, not every one. The data contain 220,000 or so clones, 80% to 85% of them singletons. Seattle-derived patients entered the study during active infection and were followed longitudinally. Germline assignment: CDR1 SSHAT and CDR2 FNYEAQ (reference sequence). CDR3 length: 16 amino acids. Comments on this clone: Its ends do not fully match the called genes, so a read error is possible.

V usage is TRBV7-7 and J usage is TRBJ2-1, with 7 bases fitting TRBD2. This TCR derives from a woman of 80 years or more with COVID-19, enrolled during active disease. The sample consisted of peripheral blood. CDR3 region: CASSLGLVGGLDEQFF. CDR3 nucleotide sequence: TGTGCTAGCAGCTTAGGACTAGTGGGGGGGTTGGATGAGCAGTTCTTC.